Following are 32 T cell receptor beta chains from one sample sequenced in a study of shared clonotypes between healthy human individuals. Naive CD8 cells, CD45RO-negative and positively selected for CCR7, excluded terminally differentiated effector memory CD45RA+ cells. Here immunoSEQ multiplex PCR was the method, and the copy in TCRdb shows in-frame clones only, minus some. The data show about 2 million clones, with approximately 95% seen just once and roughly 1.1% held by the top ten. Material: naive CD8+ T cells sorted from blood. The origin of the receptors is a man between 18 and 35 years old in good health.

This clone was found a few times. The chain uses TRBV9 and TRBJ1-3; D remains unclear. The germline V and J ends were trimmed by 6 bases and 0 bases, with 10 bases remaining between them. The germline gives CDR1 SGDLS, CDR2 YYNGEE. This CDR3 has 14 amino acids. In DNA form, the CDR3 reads TGTGCCAGCACTTCAGGCTTCTCTGGAAACACCATATATTTT. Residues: CASTSGFSGNTIYF.

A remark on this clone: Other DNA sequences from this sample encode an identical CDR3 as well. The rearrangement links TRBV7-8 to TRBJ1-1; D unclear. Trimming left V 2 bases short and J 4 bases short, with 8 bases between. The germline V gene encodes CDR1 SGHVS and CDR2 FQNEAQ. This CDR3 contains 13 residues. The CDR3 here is CASSLRAGTEAFF. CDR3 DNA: TGTGCCAGCAGCTTAAGGGCGGGCACTGAAGCTTTCTTT.

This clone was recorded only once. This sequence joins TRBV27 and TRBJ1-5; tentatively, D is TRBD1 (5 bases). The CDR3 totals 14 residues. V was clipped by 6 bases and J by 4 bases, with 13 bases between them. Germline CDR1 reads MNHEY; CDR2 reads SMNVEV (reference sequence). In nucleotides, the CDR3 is TGTGCCAGCAGAACCGGGGACGGAAATCAGCCCCAGCATTTT. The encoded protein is CASRTGDGNQPQHF.

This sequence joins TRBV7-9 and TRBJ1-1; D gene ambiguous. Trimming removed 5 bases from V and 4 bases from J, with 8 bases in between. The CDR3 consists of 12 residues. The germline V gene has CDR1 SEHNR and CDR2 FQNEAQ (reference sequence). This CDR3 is CASSAVSTEAFF. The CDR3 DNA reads TGTGCCAGCAGCGCAGTTAGCACTGAAGCTTTCTTT.

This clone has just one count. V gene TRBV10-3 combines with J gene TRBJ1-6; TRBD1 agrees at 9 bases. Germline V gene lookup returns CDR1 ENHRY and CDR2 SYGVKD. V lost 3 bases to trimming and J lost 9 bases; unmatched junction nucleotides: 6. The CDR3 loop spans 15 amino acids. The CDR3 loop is CAISDPGTGSSPLHF. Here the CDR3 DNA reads TGTGCCATCAGTGACCCCGGGACAGGGAGTTCACCCCTCCACTTT.

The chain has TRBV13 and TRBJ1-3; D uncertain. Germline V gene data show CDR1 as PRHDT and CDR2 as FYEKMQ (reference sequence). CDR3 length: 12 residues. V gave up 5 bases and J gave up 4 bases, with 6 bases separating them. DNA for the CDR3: TGTGCCAGCAGCCCACAGGGAAACACCATATATTTT. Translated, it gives CASSPQGNTIYF. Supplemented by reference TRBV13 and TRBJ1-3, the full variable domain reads AAGVIQSPRHLIKEKRETATLKCYPIPRHDTVYWYQQGPGQDPQFLISFYEKMQSDKGSIPDRFSAQQFSDYHSELNMSSLELGDSALYFCASSPQGNTIYFGEGSWLTVV.

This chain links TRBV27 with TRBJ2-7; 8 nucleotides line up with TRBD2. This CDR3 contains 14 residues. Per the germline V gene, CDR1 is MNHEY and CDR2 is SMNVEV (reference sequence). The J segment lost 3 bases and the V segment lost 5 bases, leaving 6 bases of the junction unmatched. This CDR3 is CASSALAAIYEQYF. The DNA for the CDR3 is TGTGCCAGCAGTGCACTAGCGGCGATCTACGAGCAGTACTTC.

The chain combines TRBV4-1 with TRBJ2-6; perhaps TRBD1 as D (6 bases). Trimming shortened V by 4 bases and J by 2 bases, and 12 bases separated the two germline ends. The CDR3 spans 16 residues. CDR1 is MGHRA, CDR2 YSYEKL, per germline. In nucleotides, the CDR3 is TGCGCCAGCAGCCCGACTCCAGGGGCTGGGGCCAACGTCCTGACTTTC. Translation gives CASSPTPGAGANVLTF.

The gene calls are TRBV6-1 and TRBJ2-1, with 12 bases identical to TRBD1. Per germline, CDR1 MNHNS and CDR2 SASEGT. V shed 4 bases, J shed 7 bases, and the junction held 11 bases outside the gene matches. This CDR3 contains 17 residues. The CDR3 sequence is CASSGDRGQGAWNEQFF. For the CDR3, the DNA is TGTGCCAGCAGTGGGGACCGGGGACAGGGGGCATGGAATGAGCAGTTCTTC.

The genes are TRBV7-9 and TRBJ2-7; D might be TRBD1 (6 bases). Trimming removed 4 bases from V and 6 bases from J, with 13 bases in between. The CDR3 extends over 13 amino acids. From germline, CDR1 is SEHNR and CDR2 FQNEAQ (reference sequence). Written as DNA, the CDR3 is TGTGCCAGCAGCTCACAGGGTCCCGTCGAGCAGTACTTC. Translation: CASSSQGPVEQYF.

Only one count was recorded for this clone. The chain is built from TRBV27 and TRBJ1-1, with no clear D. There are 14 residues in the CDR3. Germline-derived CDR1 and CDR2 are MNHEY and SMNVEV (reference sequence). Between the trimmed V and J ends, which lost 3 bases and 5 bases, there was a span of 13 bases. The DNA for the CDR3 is TGTGCCAGCAGTTTGAGAGGCGCGATGACTGAAGCTTTCTTT. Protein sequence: CASSLRGAMTEAFF.

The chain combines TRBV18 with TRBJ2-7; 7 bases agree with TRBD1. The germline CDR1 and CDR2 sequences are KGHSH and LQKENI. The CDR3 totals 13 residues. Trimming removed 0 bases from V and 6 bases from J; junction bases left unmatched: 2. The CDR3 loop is CASSPPPGGEQYF. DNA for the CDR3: TGTGCCAGCTCACCACCGCCAGGGGGCGAGCAGTACTTC.

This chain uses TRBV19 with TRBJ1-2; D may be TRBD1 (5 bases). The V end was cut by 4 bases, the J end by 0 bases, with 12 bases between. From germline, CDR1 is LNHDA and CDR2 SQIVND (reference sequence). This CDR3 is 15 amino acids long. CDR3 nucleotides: TGTGCCAGTAGTACTACTGGGGCTGCTAACTATGGCTACACCTTC. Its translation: CASSTTGAANYGYTF.

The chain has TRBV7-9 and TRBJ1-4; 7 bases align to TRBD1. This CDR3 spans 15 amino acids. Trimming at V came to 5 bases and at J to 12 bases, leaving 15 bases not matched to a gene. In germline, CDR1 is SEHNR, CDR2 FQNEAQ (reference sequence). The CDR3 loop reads CASSTLGTDPIELFF. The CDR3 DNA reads TGTGCCAGCAGCACTCTCGGGACAGACCCAATTGAACTGTTTTTT.

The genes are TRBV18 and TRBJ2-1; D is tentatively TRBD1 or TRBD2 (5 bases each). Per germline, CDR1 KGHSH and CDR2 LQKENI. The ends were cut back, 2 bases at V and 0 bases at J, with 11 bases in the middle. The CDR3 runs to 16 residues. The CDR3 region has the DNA TGTGCCAGCTCACCAGGCGCAGGGAGCTCCTACAATGAGCAGTTCTTC. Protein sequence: CASSPGAGSSYNEQFF.

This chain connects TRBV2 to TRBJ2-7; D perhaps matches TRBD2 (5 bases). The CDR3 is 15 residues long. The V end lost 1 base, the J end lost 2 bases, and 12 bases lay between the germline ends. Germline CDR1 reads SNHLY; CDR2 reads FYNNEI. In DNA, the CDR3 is TGTGCCAGCAGTGAAGGAATAGCGCGTACCTACGAGCAGTACTTC. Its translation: CASSEGIARTYEQYF.

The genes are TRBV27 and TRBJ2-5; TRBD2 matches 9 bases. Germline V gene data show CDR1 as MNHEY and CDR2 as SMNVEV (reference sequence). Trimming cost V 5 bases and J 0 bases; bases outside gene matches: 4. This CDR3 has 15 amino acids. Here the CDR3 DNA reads TGTGCCAGCAGTACGGCGGGGGGGTACCAAGAGACCCAGTACTTC. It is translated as CASSTAGGYQETQYF.

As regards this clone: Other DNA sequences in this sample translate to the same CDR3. CDR3: CASSVDGGSYEQYF. CDR3 nucleotide sequence: TGTGCCAGCAGCGTAGATGGAGGGAGCTACGAGCAGTACTTC. V and J are TRBV9 and TRBJ2-7, with D possibly matching TRBD2 (6 bases). The CDR3 spans 14 residues. V gave up 0 bases and J gave up 3 bases, with 10 bases separating them. Germline V lookup: CDR1 SGDLS, CDR2 YYNGEE.

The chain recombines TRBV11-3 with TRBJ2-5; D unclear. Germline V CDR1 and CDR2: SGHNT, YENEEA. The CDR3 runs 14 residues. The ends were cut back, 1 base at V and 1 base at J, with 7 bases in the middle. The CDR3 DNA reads TGTGCCAGCAGCTTAGTCTCCCCCCAAGAGACCCAGTACTTC. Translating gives CASSLVSPQETQYF.

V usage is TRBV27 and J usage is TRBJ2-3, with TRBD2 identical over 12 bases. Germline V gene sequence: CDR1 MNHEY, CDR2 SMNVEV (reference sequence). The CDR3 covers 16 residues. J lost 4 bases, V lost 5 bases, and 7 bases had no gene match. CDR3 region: CASSPSGGEISDTQYF. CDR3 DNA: TGTGCCAGCAGTCCTAGCGGGGGGGAGATCTCAGATACGCAGTATTTT.

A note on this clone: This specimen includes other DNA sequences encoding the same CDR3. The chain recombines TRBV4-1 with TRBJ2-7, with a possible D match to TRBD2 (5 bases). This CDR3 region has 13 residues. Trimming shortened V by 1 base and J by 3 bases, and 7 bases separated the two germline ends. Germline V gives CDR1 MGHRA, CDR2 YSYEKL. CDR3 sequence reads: CASSQGLYYEQYF. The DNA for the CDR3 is TGCGCCAGCAGCCAAGGACTATACTACGAGCAGTACTTC.

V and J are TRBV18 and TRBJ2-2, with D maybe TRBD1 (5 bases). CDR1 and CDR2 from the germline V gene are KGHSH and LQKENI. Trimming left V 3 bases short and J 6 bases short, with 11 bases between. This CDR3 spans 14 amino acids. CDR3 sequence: CASSPQGSAGELFF. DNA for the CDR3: TGTGCCAGCTCACCTCAGGGATCCGCCGGGGAGCTGTTTTTT.

The CDR3 DNA reads TGCGCCAGCAGCCAAGACACGGGGGGCCTAGGCATTGAGCAGTTCTTC. This translates into CASSQDTGGLGIEQFF. The chain recombines TRBV4-1 with TRBJ2-1, with D possibly being TRBD2 (7 bases). From germline, CDR1 is MGHRA and CDR2 YSYEKL. The CDR3 has 16 amino acids. V lost 0 bases, J lost 9 bases, and 18 bases lay in between.

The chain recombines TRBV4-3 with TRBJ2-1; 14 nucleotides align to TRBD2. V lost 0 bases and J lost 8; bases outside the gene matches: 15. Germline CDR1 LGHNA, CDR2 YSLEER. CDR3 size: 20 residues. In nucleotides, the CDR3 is TGCGCCAGCAGCCAAGATGGTGCTGTACCGGGACTAGCGGGAGTCCATGAGCAGTTCTTC. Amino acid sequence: CASSQDGAVPGLAGVHEQFF.

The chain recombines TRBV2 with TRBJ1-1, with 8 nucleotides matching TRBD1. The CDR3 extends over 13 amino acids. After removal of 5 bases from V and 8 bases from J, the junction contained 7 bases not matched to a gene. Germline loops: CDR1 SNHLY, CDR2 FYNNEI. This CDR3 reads CASSPTGGLEAFF. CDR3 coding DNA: TGTGCCAGCAGTCCAACAGGGGGATTGGAAGCTTTCTTT.

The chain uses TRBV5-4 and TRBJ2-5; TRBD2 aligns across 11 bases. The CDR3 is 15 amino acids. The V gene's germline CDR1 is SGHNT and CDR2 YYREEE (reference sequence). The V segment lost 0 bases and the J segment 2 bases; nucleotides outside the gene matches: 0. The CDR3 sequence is CASSLGLAGQETQYF. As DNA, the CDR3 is TGTGCCAGCAGCTTGGGACTAGCGGGGCAAGAGACCCAGTACTTC.

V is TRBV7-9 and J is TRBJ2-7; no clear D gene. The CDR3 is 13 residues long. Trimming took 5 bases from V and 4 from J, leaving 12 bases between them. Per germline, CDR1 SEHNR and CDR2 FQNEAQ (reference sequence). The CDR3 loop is CASSPPTLYEQYF. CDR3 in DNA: TGTGCCAGCAGCCCTCCGACACTGTACGAGCAGTACTTC.

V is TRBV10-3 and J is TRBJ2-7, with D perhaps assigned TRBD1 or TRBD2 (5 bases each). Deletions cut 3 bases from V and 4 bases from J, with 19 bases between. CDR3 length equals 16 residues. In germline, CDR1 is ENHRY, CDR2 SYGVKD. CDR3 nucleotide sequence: TGTGCCATCAGTGATCAGGCGGGCCAGGCAGGGTACGAGCAGTACTTC. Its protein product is CAISDQAGQAGYEQYF.

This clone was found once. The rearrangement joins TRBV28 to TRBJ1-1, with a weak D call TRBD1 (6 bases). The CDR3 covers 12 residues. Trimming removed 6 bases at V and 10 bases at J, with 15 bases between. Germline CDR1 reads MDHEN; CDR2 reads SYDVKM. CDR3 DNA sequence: TGTGCCAGCAGCCTAGGGGGATCGCGAGCTTTCTTT. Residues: CASSLGGSRAFF. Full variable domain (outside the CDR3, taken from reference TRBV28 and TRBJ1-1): DVKVTQSSRYLVKRTGEKVFLECVQDMDHENMFWYRQDPGLGLRLIYFSYDVKMKEKGDIPEGYSVSREKKERFSLILESASTNQTSMYLCASSLGGSRAFFGQGTRLTVV.

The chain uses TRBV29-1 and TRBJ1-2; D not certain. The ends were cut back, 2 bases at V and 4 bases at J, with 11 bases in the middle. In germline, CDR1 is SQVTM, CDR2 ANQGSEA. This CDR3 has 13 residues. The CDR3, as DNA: TGCAGCGTTGAAATGCAGGAACCCTATGGCTACACCTTC. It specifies CSVEMQEPYGYTF.

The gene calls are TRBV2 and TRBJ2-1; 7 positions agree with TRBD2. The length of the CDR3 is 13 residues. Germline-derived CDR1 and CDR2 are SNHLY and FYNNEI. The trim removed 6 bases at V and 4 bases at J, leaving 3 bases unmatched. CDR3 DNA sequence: TGTGCCAGCAGCGGGGGGTTTTACAATGAGCAGTTCTTC. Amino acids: CASSGGFYNEQFF. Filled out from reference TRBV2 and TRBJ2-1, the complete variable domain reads EPEVTQTPSHQVTQMGQEVILRCVPISNHLYFYWYRQILGQKVEFLVSFYNNEISEKSEIFDDQFSVERPDGSNFTLKIRSTKLEDSAMYFCASSGGFYNEQFFGPGTRLTVL.

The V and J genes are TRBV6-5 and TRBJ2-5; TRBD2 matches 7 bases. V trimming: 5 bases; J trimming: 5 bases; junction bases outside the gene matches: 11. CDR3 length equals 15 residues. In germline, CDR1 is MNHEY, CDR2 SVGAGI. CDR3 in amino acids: CASSNRWEGGETQYF. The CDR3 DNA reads TGTGCCAGCAGTAACCGTTGGGAGGGAGGGGAGACCCAGTACTTC.